This T cell receptor (beta chain) was retrieved from a study of OX40 agonist ivuxolimab in advanced cancers. Study overall: Cohort: approximately 83% men, mean age about 60, aged roughly 23 to 90.

Assay used: immunoSEQ multiplex PCR; TCRdb lists only in-frame clones, some missing. The table includes around 85,000 clones, roughly nine tenths detected once. Per germline, CDR1 LNHDA and CDR2 SQIVND (reference sequence). V lost 3 bases and J 4 bases, leaving 9 bases between the germline ends. The CDR3 totals 13 residues. The chain is built from TRBV19 and TRBJ1-2; no clear D gene. This material consisted of CD4+ or CD8+ T cells sorted from blood, taken in a trial of the OX40 agonist ivuxolimab. This receptor was obtained from an adult with an advanced solid tumor such as melanoma, head and neck, liver or kidney cancer. The CDR3 nucleotides are TGTGCCAGTAGTATGGGGAGATTCTATGGCTACACCTTC. This encodes CASSMGRFYGYTF.